The 9 T cell receptor beta chains listed next were all sequenced from one sample in a study of shared clonotypes between healthy human individuals. Profiled with immunoSEQ multiplex PCR; TCRdb holds only in-frame clones, not every one. The sample has about 610,000 clones; roughly 96% are singletons. Naivety among CD8 cells was defined by CD45RO negativity and positive CCR7 selection, thereby excluding terminally differentiated effector memory CD45RA+ cells. Material for sequencing was naive CD8+ T cells sorted from blood. The receptors here all came from a woman in her 30s in good health.

The gene calls are TRBV27 and TRBJ2-3; D might be TRBD1 (6 bases). The germline V and J ends were trimmed by 2 bases and 4 bases, with 13 bases remaining between them. In germline, CDR1 is MNHEY, CDR2 SMNVEV (reference sequence). This CDR3 has 15 amino acids. This CDR3 is CASSLGSGGPDTQYF. The CDR3 region has the DNA TGTGCCAGCAGTTTAGGTAGTGGGGGCCCAGATACGCAGTATTTT.

This rearrangement joins TRBV19 to TRBJ1-2; D gene ambiguous. The CDR3 totals 13 residues. The germline V and J ends were trimmed by 5 bases and 5 bases, with 12 bases remaining between them. CDR1 is LNHDA, CDR2 SQIVND, per germline (reference sequence). CDR3 bases: TGTGCCAGTAGTGCCGGGCGAACTTATGGCTACACCTTC. Translation gives CASSAGRTYGYTF.

The J gene is TRBJ2-5, the V gene TRBV23-1, with no clear D. Matching the DNA end better, TRBJ2-7 makes the J call doubtful. TRBV23-1 is treated as an ORF (open reading frame) with a function not yet certain. The length of the CDR3 is 13 residues. CDR3 in DNA: TGCACACGCCGGCTGAGGAGAGGATACGAGCAGTACTTC. Translating it yields CTRRLRRGYEQYF.

The chain uses TRBV1 and TRBJ2-1. TRBV1 is shown as a pseudogene. The CDR3 runs to 16 residues. The CDR3 protein is CTSSQVEQSFANEQFF. CDR3 DNA: TGCACCAGCAGCCAAGTAGAGCAGTCATTCGCCAATGAGCAGTTCTTC.

The chain couples TRBV7-9 to TRBJ2-2; D assignment may be TRBD1 or TRBD2 (5 bases each). From germline, CDR1 is SEHNR and CDR2 FQNEAQ (reference sequence). CDR3 size: 18 residues. Trimming pared 5 bases from V and 1 base from J, leaving 20 bases between. The CDR3 sequence is CASSPRDGQALNTGELFF. Here the CDR3 DNA reads TGTGCCAGCAGCCCCCGGGATGGACAAGCATTGAACACCGGGGAGCTGTTTTTT.

Comments on this clone: This sample includes further DNA sequences coding for the same CDR3. This rearrangement joins TRBV7-8 to TRBJ1-1, with a weak D call TRBD1 (6 bases). Germline V CDR1 and CDR2: SGHVS, FQNEAQ. Deletions cut 0 bases from V and 1 base from J, with 6 bases between. CDR3 length: 14 residues. For the CDR3, the DNA is TGTGCCAGCAGCTTAGCAGGGGGGAACACTGAAGCTTTCTTT. Translation: CASSLAGGNTEAFF.

The chain joins TRBV29-1 to TRBJ2-3, with 9 bases that match TRBD2. Germline assignment: CDR1 SQVTM and CDR2 ANQGSEA. Trimming at V came to 4 bases and at J to 5 bases, leaving 10 bases not matched to a gene. The CDR3 is 15 residues long. CDR3 sequence reads: CSVGTSVTTLDTQYF. The DNA of the CDR3 is TGCAGCGTTGGGACTAGCGTAACTACACTAGATACGCAGTATTTT.

This chain joins TRBV13 and TRBJ1-1; 9 nucleotides align to TRBD1. Germline values: CDR1 PRHDT, CDR2 FYEKMQ (reference sequence). This CDR3 has 18 amino acids. V lost 3 bases and J lost 3; bases outside the gene matches: 14. CDR3 amino acids: CASSLGAGTGSADTEAFF. The DNA of the CDR3 is TGTGCCAGCAGCTTGGGCGCCGGGACAGGGTCAGCGGACACTGAAGCTTTCTTT.

The rearrangement links TRBV28 to TRBJ1-3; D is undetermined. V was trimmed by 3 bases and J by 2 bases, leaving 5 bases between them. The CDR3 runs to 13 residues. Germline values: CDR1 MDHEN, CDR2 SYDVKM. CDR3 DNA: TGTGCCAGCAGTTTCACAACTGGAAACACCATATATTTT. This translates into CASSFTTGNTIYF.